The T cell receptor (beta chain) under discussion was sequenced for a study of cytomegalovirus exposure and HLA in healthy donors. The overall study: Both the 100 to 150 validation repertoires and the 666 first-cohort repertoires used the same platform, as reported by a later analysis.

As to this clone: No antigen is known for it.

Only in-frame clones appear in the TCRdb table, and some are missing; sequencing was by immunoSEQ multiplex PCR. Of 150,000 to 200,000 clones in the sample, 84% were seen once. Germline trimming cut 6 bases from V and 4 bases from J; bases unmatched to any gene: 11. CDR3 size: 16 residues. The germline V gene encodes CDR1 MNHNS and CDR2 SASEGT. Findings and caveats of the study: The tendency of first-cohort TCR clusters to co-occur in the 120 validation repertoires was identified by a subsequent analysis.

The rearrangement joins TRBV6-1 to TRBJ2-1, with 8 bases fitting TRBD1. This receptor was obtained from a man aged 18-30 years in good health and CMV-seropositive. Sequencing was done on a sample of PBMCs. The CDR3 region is CASSEWGTGSYNEQFF. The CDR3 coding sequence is TGTGCCAGCAGCGAATGGGGGACAGGCTCTTACAATGAGCAGTTCTTC.